This T cell receptor (beta chain) derives from a study of blood T cell repertoires in COVID-19. The CDR3 spans 16 residues. The V end was cut by 0 bases, the J end by 5 bases, with 14 bases between. From germline, CDR1 is MNHEY and CDR2 SVGAGI. Repertoires were generated with immunoSEQ multiplex PCR, while TCRdb's copy carries only in-frame clones and drops some. The sample lists under 200,000 clones, about nine tenths seen once, with approximately 0.5% in the top ten. This sequence originates from a man aged 50-59 years with acute or convalescent COVID-19. The chain uses TRBV6-5 and TRBJ2-1; a weak D match, TRBD1 (6 bases). Sequences were obtained from peripheral blood. The CDR3 bases are TGTGCCAGCAGTTACTCGAAGTGGGGGCCGGACAATGAGCAGTTCTTC. Translation: CASSYSKWGPDNEQFF.